The clone carrying this T cell receptor (beta chain) occurred a few times. Library construction for TCR beta used iRepertoire HTBI primers and Arm-PCR of CDR3 regions. From the multiplex PCR reads, TCRdb called clonotypes with MiXCR, one entry per CDR3 protein. The sample holds about 420,000 distinct CDR3 sequences, roughly 15% seen once. This entry is derived from a study of regulatory T cells in long-lasting Graves disease. Time point reported: newly diagnosed GD, antithyroid drugs for less than 3 months. Making the TCR library involved RNA that had been extracted from PBMCs. These sequences were also reported in another study, on T cells in Graves' hyperthyroidism and ophthalmopathy.

This sequence was found in a woman under 30 with Graves disease. This material consisted of peripheral blood mononuclear cells (PBMCs), taken at new diagnosis, from a patient treated with antithyroid drugs.

Written as DNA, the CDR3 is TGCGCCAGCAGCCAAGTGTGGAGAGCGGGAGGGTCCTACGAGCAGTACTTC. Its protein product is CASSQVWRAGGSYEQYF. J is TRBJ2-7 and V is TRBV4-3; 10 bases map to TRBD2. This CDR3 contains 17 residues. Trimming removed 1 base from V and 1 base from J; junction bases left unmatched: 7. CDR1 and CDR2 from the germline V gene are LGHNA and YSLEER.